A single sample gave rise to the 2 T cell receptor beta chains below, sequenced in a study of identical twins. MiXCR was run by TCRdb on the 5' RACE reads, yielding one entry per CDR3 protein. Of about 490,000 distinct CDR3 sequences in the sample, 13% to 15% were seen once. A further study also used this sample, focusing on yellow fever vaccine responses in identical twins.

Source material: CD4+ T cells sorted from blood. Receptors originate from a woman between 18 and 29 years old in good health.

Ten or more counts support this clonotype. The chain employs TRBV5-1 and TRBJ2-1; TRBD2 is a possible D gene (6 bases). The CDR3 totals 14 residues. The germline gives CDR1 SGHRS, CDR2 YFSETQ. V was shortened by 0 bases and J by 8 bases, with 12 bases between the two germline ends. DNA of the CDR3: TGCGCCAGCAGCTTGGTGGGCAGGGAGGATGAGCAGTTCTTC. It specifies CASSLVGREDEQFF. The whole variable domain, filled in from reference TRBV5-1 and TRBJ2-1, reads KAGVTQTPRYLIKTRGQQVTLSCSPISGHRSVSWYQQTPGQGLQFLFEYFSETQRNKGNFPGRFSGRQFSNSRSEMNVSTLELGDSALYLCASSLVGREDEQFFGPGTRLTVL.

V and J are TRBV20-1 and TRBJ2-1; either TRBD1 or TRBD2 may fit D (6 bases each). The V gene's germline CDR1 is DFQATT and CDR2 SNEGSKA (reference sequence). This CDR3 region has 13 residues. V gave up 5 bases and J gave up 9 bases, with 17 bases separating them. CDR3 loop: CSAAGGGTGEQFF. The CDR3 DNA reads as TGCAGTGCTGCCGGAGGGGGAACCGGTGAGCAGTTCTTC.